Below, one T cell receptor (beta chain) is given with its context. Its target is unknown. A single record per CDR3 protein comes from TCRdb applying MiXCR to the 5' RACE reads. This sample has roughly 200,000 distinct CDR3 sequences, with 15% to 20% found just once. This sample stems from a study of T-cell memory formation after mild COVID-19. Points from the study as a whole: Pre-infection memory contained some responding clones, which suggested that cross-reactive memory had joined. A balance of CD4 and CD8 characterized clones contracting day 15 to 85, whereas later expanders leaned CD4+. There was no confirmation that second-wave clones peaking on day 37 were SARS-CoV-2 specific.

The CDR3 is made up of 13 amino acids. CDR1 is SGDLS, CDR2 YYNGEE, per germline. The V gene lost 1 base and the J gene lost 5 bases, with 10 bases spanning the gap. The chain joins TRBV9 to TRBJ2-7; D is unresolved. The sequenced sample was PBMCs or a T cell subset sorted from them (not recorded which). The sequence derives from an adult woman who had mild COVID-19 (a few samples of this study predate the infection). Cell type and time point are not known. This chain's CDR3 is CASSVSILHEQYF. The CDR3 DNA sequence: TGTGCCAGCAGCGTATCCATTTTACACGAGCAGTACTTC.